A single sample gave rise to the 12 T cell receptor beta chains below, sequenced in a study of cytomegalovirus exposure and HLA in healthy donors. PCR was performed using 60 Vbeta and 13 Jbeta primers. Method: immunoSEQ multiplex PCR; TCRdb's copy keeps in-frame clones and lacks some. Of some 160,000 clones listed, just under 80% were seen once; the top ten hold under 9%. Source material: PBMCs. These receptors all stem from a woman aged 40 to 50 in good health and CMV-seropositive.

The chain couples TRBV2 to TRBJ2-7; D is unresolved. V lost 8 bases to trimming and J lost 6 bases, with 11 bases between them. The germline V gene has CDR1 SNHLY and CDR2 FYNNEI. The CDR3 spans 11 residues. CDR3 DNA sequence: TGTGCCAGCTGGGCCGCATCCGAGCAGTACTTC. Translated, it gives CASWAASEQYF.

The chain carries TRBV7-2 and TRBJ2-7; D gene ambiguous. The germline V gene encodes CDR1 SGHTA and CDR2 FQGNSA. The CDR3 extends over 12 amino acids. The ends were cut back, 4 bases at V and 5 bases at J, with 9 bases in the middle. Here the CDR3 DNA reads TGTGCCAGCAGCTCCGGGTGGGACGAGCAGTACTTC. Residues: CASSSGWDEQYF.

The chain couples TRBV6-1 to TRBJ2-7, with a weak D call TRBD1 (5 bases). The length of the CDR3 is 13 residues. In germline, CDR1 is MNHNS, CDR2 SASEGT. The V end was cut by 6 bases, the J end by 1 base, with 10 bases between. CDR3 DNA sequence: TGTGCCAGCAGCCCCGACAGATCCTACGAGCAGTACTTC. This encodes CASSPDRSYEQYF.

This clone was observed a few times. This sequence joins TRBV11-1 and TRBJ2-1, with 10 bases identical to TRBD1. The CDR3 is made up of 14 amino acids. The ends lost 5 bases at V and 6 bases at J; junction bases unmatched: 4. Looked up from germline, CDR1 is SGHAT and CDR2 is FQDESV (reference sequence). CDR3 sequence (DNA): TGTGCCAGCAGCCGGGACAGGGGCTCCAATGAGCAGTTCTTC. Translating gives CASSRDRGSNEQFF.

This clone was recorded a few times. The chain recombines TRBV30 with TRBJ2-1, with 8 bases that match TRBD2. Trimming at V came to 1 base and at J to 9 bases, leaving 14 bases not matched to a gene. This CDR3 is built from 16 residues. Germline V lookup: CDR1 GTSNPN, CDR2 SVGIG (reference sequence). This CDR3 is CAWSDPRGASRSEQFF. The CDR3 DNA reads TGTGCCTGGAGTGACCCGCGGGGGGCCTCAAGGAGTGAGCAGTTCTTC.

The chain employs TRBV9 and TRBJ2-7; TRBD1 agrees at 7 bases. There are 14 residues in the CDR3. V trimming: 0 bases; J trimming: 0 bases; junction bases outside the gene matches: 0. Germline V gene sequence: CDR1 SGDLS, CDR2 YYNGEE. CDR3 protein: CASSVGDSSYEQYF. DNA of the CDR3: TGTGCCAGCAGCGTAGGGGACAGCTCCTACGAGCAGTACTTC.

The V gene is TRBV18, the J gene TRBJ2-7, with D perhaps matching TRBD1 (6 bases). Trimming took 4 bases from V and 2 from J, leaving 12 bases between them. The V gene's germline CDR1 is KGHSH and CDR2 LQKENI. The CDR3 is made up of 14 amino acids. In DNA, the CDR3 is TGTGCCAGCTCACTCTCAGGGGCGACCTACGAGCAGTACTTC. It translates to CASSLSGATYEQYF. The variable domain in full, completed from reference TRBV18 and TRBJ2-7, reads NAGVMQNPRHLVRRRGQEARLRCSPMKGHSHVYWYRQLPEEGLKFMVYLQKENIIDESGMPKERFSAEFPKEGPSILRIQQVVRGDSAAYFCASSLSGATYEQYFGPGTRLTVT.

The chain combines TRBV10-3 with TRBJ1-4; D unclear. The germline V gene encodes CDR1 ENHRY and CDR2 SYGVKD. This CDR3 region has 16 residues. Trimming cost V 3 bases and J 0 bases, with 11 bases left between them. This chain's CDR3 is CAISDPLKATNEKLFF. DNA for the CDR3: TGTGCCATCAGTGACCCTCTAAAAGCAACTAATGAAAAACTGTTTTTT.

V usage is TRBV18 and J usage is TRBJ1-2, with 7 nucleotides matching TRBD1. The CDR3 extends over 14 amino acids. Germline values: CDR1 KGHSH, CDR2 LQKENI. V lost 6 bases, J lost 1 base, and 5 bases stayed unmatched. CDR3 bases: TGTGCCAGCTCTGAGACAGGGAATAACTATGGCTACACCTTC. It codes for CASSETGNNYGYTF.

This rearrangement joins TRBV11-1 to TRBJ2-1, with D possibly matching TRBD2 (6 bases). Germline lookup yields CDR1 SGHAT and CDR2 FQDESV (reference sequence). V dropped 6 bases and J dropped 6 bases, with 18 bases sitting between them. CDR3 length: 15 residues. The CDR3 coding sequence is TGTGCCAGCAGGCCCGGCAGGGAGGAAAGCAATGAGCAGTTCTTC. It yields the protein CASRPGREESNEQFF.

CDR3 loop: CASSPQEMNTEAFF. DNA of the CDR3: TGTGCCAGCTCACCACAGGAGATGAACACTGAAGCTTTCTTT. The rearrangement links TRBV18 to TRBJ1-1, with D hard to call. V lost 1 base and J lost 0, with 6 bases in between. In germline, CDR1 is KGHSH, CDR2 LQKENI. There are 14 residues in the CDR3.

J is TRBJ1-2 and V is TRBV29-1; D gene uncertain. The V gene lost 4 bases and the J gene lost 7 bases, with 16 bases spanning the gap. Looked up from germline, CDR1 is SQVTM and CDR2 is ANQGSEA. The length of the CDR3 is 13 residues. The CDR3, as DNA: TGCAGCGTTGTCCAATTGGGCAGCCTTGGCTACACCTTC. This codes for CSVVQLGSLGYTF.